The subject of this entry is one T cell receptor (beta chain). V dropped 1 base and J dropped 0; count of bases not matched to a gene: 4. The CDR3 runs 16 residues. CDR1 and CDR2 from the germline V gene are SGHVS and FNYEAQ. Only in-frame clones appear in the TCRdb table, and some are missing; sequencing was by immunoSEQ multiplex PCR. The data show under 75,000 clones, with around 90% seen just once and around 0.3% held by the top ten. These data are taken from a study of T cell changes during pregnancy in multiple sclerosis. The specimen was CD4+ T cells from peripheral blood mononuclear cells, collected after pregnancy. The TCR sequence derives from a female donor with multiple sclerosis, enrolled in a pregnancy study. This rearrangement joins TRBV7-6 to TRBJ2-3, with 7 positions matching TRBD2. CDR3 protein: CASSLGGRGSTDTQYF. CDR3 nucleotides: TGTGCCAGCAGCTTAGGAGGGCGGGGGAGCACAGATACGCAGTATTTT.